Listed below are T cell receptor beta chains from one sample, sequenced in a study of blood T cells in healthy people across ages. One entry per CDR3 protein results from TCRdb running MiXCR on the 5' RACE reads. The sample gives more than 1 million distinct CDR3 sequences, under 55% of which show up once; 18% is in the top ten. Input material: blood. These TCRs come from an older woman in good health. Both conserved end residues are part of each CDR3. The D gene is left open where the match is weak. Rows may omit the clone size; those that give it use once, few, many or a size class.

J gene	clone size	V gene	D gene	CDR3 DNA	CDR3 protein
TRBJ2-5	-	TRBV7-2	TRBD2	TGTGCCAGCAGCTTCCCCGGGACTAGCCAGTACTTC	CASSFPGTSQYF
TRBJ2-3	-	TRBV9	TRBD2	TGTGCCAGCAGCGTAAGCGGGAGTGTCGCAGATACGCAGTATTTT	CASSVSGSVADTQYF
TRBJ2-5	-	TRBV7-9	-	TGTGCCAGCAGCTTTGTACAGGGACAAGAGACCCAGTACTTC	CASSFVQGQETQYF
TRBJ2-6	-	TRBV10-2	TRBD1	TGCGCCAGCAGTGCTAGTGGGGGGGACAGGGGGTATAAAGCGGCGACCAACGTCCTGACTTTC	CASSASGGDRGYKAATNVLTF
TRBJ1-4	-	TRBV7-9	TRBD1	TGTGCCAGCAGCTTAAGGGGACAGGGGAAGGAAAAACTGTTTTTT	CASSLRGQGKEKLFF
TRBJ2-5	-	TRBV9	-	TGTGCCAGCAGCGTATCCGCCAGCAAAGAGACCCAGTACTTC	CASSVSASKETQYF
TRBJ1-2	-	TRBV20-1	TRBD1	TGCAGTGCTGGAGACAGGGAGCAAGTTAACTATGGCTACACCTTC	CSAGDREQVNYGYTF
TRBJ1-2	-	TRBV6-1	TRBD1	TGTGCCAGCAGAATTGCCGGGACAGGGGGCTTAGGAAATGGCTACACCTTC	CASRIAGTGGLGNGYTF
TRBJ2-5	-	TRBV6-6	-	TGTGCCAGCAGGCCGATACCCCAAGAGACCCAGTACTTC	CASRPIPQETQYF
TRBJ1-5	-	TRBV4-2	TRBD1	TGTGCCAGCAGCCAGGGGACAGGGGACGGGCAGCCCCAGCATTTT	CASSQGTGDGQPQHF
TRBJ2-1	few	TRBV12-3/TRBV12-4	-	TGTGCCAGCAGTTTAGACCAGTTCAATGAGCAGTTCTTC	CASSLDQFNEQFF
TRBJ2-3	few	TRBV7-3	-	TGTGCCAGCAGCTACGAGGGGGACTTCACAGATACGCAGTATTTT	CASSYEGDFTDTQYF
TRBJ2-7	few	TRBV27	TRBD1	TGTGCCACAGGACAGGGCTACGAGCAGTACTTC	CATGQGYEQYF
TRBJ2-2	-	TRBV12-3/TRBV12-4	TRBD1	TGTGCCAGCAGCACAGGGGGCGCAGCCACCGGGGAGCTGTTTTTT	CASSTGGAATGELFF
TRBJ2-1	-	TRBV20-1	TRBD2	TGCAGTGCTAGAGATCTGGATAGCGGGAGGTCGAATGAGCAGTTCTTC	CSARDLDSGRSNEQFF
TRBJ1-2	-	TRBV20-1	-	TGCAGTGCCAGAGATGGCCCCGGGGTGGCGGTCTACGGCTACACCTTC	CSARDGPGVAVYGYTF
TRBJ2-7	-	TRBV5-1	-	TGCGCCAGCAGCTTGTGGGATGCTGAGCAGTACTTC	CASSLWDAEQYF
TRBJ2-1	many	TRBV20-1	TRBD2	TGCAGTGCTAGAGATTGGGTAGCGGGAGTCCATGAGCAGTTCTTC	CSARDWVAGVHEQFF
TRBJ2-7	-	TRBV21-1	-	TGTGCCAGCACGGCTAGCGGGAGTAAGTACGAGCAGTACTTC	CASTASGSKYEQYF
TRBJ2-7	-	TRBV9	TRBD1	TGTGCCAGCAGCGTAATGGGACAGGGGCCCGAGCAGTACTTC	CASSVMGQGPEQYF
TRBJ2-1	-	TRBV6-2/TRBV6-3	-	TGTGCCAGCAGTTACCCTATAGGGGTTGAAGAGACCCAGTTCTTC	CASSYPIGVEETQFF
TRBJ2-5	-	TRBV27	TRBD1	TGTGCCAGCAGCCCCTTCTGGACAGGGGGGGGAGAGACCCAGTACTTC	CASSPFWTGGGETQYF
TRBJ2-7	-	TRBV30	TRBD1	TGTGCCTGGAGTGTACTACAGGGGGGCGAGCAGTACTTC	CAWSVLQGGEQYF
TRBJ1-2	-	TRBV20-1	-	TGCAGTGCTAGAGCCAGGTTGAACGACTATGGCTACACCTTC	CSARARLNDYGYTF
TRBJ1-5	few	TRBV6-6	-	TGTGCCAGCAGTCCGTCAAGGTCCAGGTCCCTTAATCAGCCCCAGCATTTT	CASSPSRSRSLNQPQHF
TRBJ2-1	-	TRBV9	TRBD2	TGTGCCAGCAGCGTAGCGGGAGGGGGGGGTGAGCAGTTCTTC	CASSVAGGGGEQFF
TRBJ2-3	few	TRBV7-3	-	TGTGCCAGCAGCAAAACGACAGGATTGGGGAGGCAGTATTTT	CASSKTTGLGRQYF
TRBJ2-1	-	TRBV6-5	TRBD1	TGTGCCAGCAGTCAAACAGGGGTCCATGAGCAGTTCTTC	CASSQTGVHEQFF
TRBJ2-2	once	TRBV6-5	-	TGTGCCAGCAGTTACTCGGGACACGTGAACACCGGGGAGCTGTTTTTT	CASSYSGHVNTGELFF
TRBJ1-5	few	TRBV20-1	-	TGCAGTGCTCTTGAGCTACGCAATAGCAATCAGCCCCAGCATTTT	CSALELRNSNQPQHF
TRBJ2-2	-	TRBV5-1	-	TGCGCCAGCAGCTTGGAGGGGCCCCCGGCCGGGGAGCTGTTTTTT	CASSLEGPPAGELFF
TRBJ2-7	-	TRBV4-1	-	TGCGCCAGCAGCCAAGATATGGCGGGGACCTACGAGCAGTACTTC	CASSQDMAGTYEQYF
TRBJ2-7	few	TRBV3-1	-	TGTGCCAGCAGCCAAGGTTCGGGACAACTCTACGAGCAGTACTTC	CASSQGSGQLYEQYF
TRBJ2-1	-	TRBV7-3	-	TGTGCCAGCAGCTTACTCGTCCAAGACTACAATGAGCAGTTCTTC	CASSLLVQDYNEQFF
TRBJ2-7	few	TRBV28	TRBD2	TGTGCCAGCAGAACTAGCGGGGTAACCTACGAGCAGTACTTC	CASRTSGVTYEQYF
TRBJ1-1	few	TRBV27	-	TGTGCCAGCAGGGAGGCGGGTTTGAACACTGAAGCTTTCTTT	CASREAGLNTEAFF
TRBJ2-7	-	TRBV6-2/TRBV6-3	TRBD1	TGTGCCAGCAGTACCGGGACAGGGGGCGCAACCTACGAGCAGTACTTC	CASSTGTGGATYEQYF
TRBJ2-3	-	TRBV9	-	TGTGCCAGCAGCGTCTATAGCAGCACAGATACGCAGTATTTT	CASSVYSSTDTQYF
TRBJ2-7	-	TRBV27	-	TGTGCCGGCAGTACTCAGCGGCTCAGGGGAGAGCAGTACTTC	CAGSTQRLRGEQYF
TRBJ2-7	few	TRBV7-3	-	TGTGCCAGCAGCTTAATAGCAGGGAACGAGCAGTACTTC	CASSLIAGNEQYF
TRBJ2-3	-	TRBV6-6	TRBD1	TGTGCCAGCAGCGACACAGGGGGCGCGTGGGGTACGCAGTATTTT	CASSDTGGAWGTQYF
TRBJ1-5	few	TRBV25-1	-	TGTGCCAGCAGTGAATATGAACAGCCCCAGCATTTT	CASSEYEQPQHF
TRBJ1-2	few	TRBV7-8	-	TGTGCCAGCAGCTTGGATCACAGGGAAGGCTACACCTTC	CASSLDHREGYTF
TRBJ2-1	once	TRBV10-2	-	TGCGCCAGCATAGTCCCGGGGTCCTGCAATGAGCAGTTCTTC	CASIVPGSCNEQFF
TRBJ2-5	few	TRBV5-1	-	TGCGCCAGCAACATATGGGGGGAAGAGACCCAGTACTTC	CASNIWGEETQYF
TRBJ2-3	few	TRBV6-2/TRBV6-3	-	TGTGCCAGCACCGACTTAACTAGTAACACAGATACGCAGTATTTT	CASTDLTSNTDTQYF
TRBJ2-4	-	TRBV20-1	-	TGCAGTGCGACAACTTCGGGCATTCAGTACTTC	CSATTSGIQYF
TRBJ1-1	-	TRBV29-1	-	TGCAGCGGGGCGGCAAACACTGAAGCTTTCTTT	CSGAANTEAFF
TRBJ2-1	-	TRBV18	-	TGTGCCAGCTCACCTTTATCCGGTAACTACAATGAGCAGTTCTTC	CASSPLSGNYNEQFF
TRBJ2-1	-	TRBV28	-	TGTGCCAGCAGCCCTCTCCCGGGACAAGGGCCTACGTCCAACTATGGGCAGTTCTTC	CASSPLPGQGPTSNYGQFF
TRBJ2-1	-	TRBV20-1	-	TGCAGTGCTAAGGACTTCTACAATGAGCAGTTCTTC	CSAKDFYNEQFF
TRBJ2-7	-	TRBV7-9	TRBD1	TGTGCCAGCAGCTTCCAACAGGGGGGCTACGAGCAGTACTTC	CASSFQQGGYEQYF
TRBJ2-7	many	TRBV20-1	TRBD1	TGCAGTGCCATGACAGGGGGCCATGAGAACGAGCAGTACTTC	CSAMTGGHENEQYF
TRBJ2-7	-	TRBV20-1	TRBD2	TGCAGTGCTAGAGGTAGGACTAGCGCCAGCTACGAGCAGTACTTC	CSARGRTSASYEQYF